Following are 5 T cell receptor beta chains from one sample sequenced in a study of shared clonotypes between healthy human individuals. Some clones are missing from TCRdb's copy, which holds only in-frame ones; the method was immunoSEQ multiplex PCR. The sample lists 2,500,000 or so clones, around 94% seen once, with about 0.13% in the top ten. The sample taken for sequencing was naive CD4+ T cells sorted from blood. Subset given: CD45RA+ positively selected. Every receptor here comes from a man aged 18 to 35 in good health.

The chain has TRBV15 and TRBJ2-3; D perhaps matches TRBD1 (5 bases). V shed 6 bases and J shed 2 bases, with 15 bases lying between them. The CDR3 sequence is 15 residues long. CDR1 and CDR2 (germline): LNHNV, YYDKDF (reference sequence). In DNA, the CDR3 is TGTGCCACCAGTCCCGGTAGACAGAACACAGATACGCAGTATTTT. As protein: CATSPGRQNTDTQYF.

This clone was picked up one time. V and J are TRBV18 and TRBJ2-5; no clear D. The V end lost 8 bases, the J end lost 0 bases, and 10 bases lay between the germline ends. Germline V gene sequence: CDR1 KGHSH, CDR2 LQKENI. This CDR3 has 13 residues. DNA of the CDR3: TGTGCCAGCGCACACTCGTACCAAGAGACCCAGTACTTC. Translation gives CASAHSYQETQYF.

The CDR3: CASSEALMGNTIYF. CDR3 nucleotides: TGTGCCAGCAGCGAAGCGTTAATGGGAAACACCATATATTTT. This chain links TRBV5-6 with TRBJ1-3; D gene unclear. This CDR3 has 14 residues. Looked up from germline, CDR1 is SGHDT and CDR2 is YYEEEE. With 4 bases removed from V and 4 bases from J, the gap between germline ends came to 12 bases.

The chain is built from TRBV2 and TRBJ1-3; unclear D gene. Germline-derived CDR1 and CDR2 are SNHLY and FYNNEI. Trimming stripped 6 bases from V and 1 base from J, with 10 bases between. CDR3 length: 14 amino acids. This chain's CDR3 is CASRWRESGNTIYF. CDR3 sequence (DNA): TGTGCCAGCAGGTGGAGGGAATCTGGAAACACCATATATTTT.

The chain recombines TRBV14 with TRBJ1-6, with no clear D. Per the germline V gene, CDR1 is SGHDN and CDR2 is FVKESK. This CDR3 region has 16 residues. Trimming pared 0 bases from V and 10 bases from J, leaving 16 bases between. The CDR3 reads CASSQDVSGFGSPLHF. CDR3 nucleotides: TGTGCCAGCAGCCAAGACGTATCGGGGTTTGGATCACCCCTCCACTTT. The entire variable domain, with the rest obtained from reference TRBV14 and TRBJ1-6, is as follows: EAGVTQFPSHSVIEKGQTVTLRCDPISGHDNLYWYRRVMGKEIKFLLHFVKESKQDESGMPNNRFLAERTGGTYSTLKVQPAELEDSGVYFCASSQDVSGFGSPLHFGNGTRLTVT.